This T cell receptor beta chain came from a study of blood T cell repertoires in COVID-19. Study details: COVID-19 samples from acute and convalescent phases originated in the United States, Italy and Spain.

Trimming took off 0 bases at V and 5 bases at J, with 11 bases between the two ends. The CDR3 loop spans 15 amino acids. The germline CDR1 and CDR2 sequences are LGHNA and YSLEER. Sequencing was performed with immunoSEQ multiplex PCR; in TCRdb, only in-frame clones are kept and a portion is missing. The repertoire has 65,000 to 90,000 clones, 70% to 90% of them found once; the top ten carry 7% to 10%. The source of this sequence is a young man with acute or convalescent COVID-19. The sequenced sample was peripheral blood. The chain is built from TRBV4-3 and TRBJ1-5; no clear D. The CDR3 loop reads CASSQDNEGYQPQHF. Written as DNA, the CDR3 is TGCGCCAGCAGCCAAGATAATGAGGGATATCAGCCCCAGCATTTT.